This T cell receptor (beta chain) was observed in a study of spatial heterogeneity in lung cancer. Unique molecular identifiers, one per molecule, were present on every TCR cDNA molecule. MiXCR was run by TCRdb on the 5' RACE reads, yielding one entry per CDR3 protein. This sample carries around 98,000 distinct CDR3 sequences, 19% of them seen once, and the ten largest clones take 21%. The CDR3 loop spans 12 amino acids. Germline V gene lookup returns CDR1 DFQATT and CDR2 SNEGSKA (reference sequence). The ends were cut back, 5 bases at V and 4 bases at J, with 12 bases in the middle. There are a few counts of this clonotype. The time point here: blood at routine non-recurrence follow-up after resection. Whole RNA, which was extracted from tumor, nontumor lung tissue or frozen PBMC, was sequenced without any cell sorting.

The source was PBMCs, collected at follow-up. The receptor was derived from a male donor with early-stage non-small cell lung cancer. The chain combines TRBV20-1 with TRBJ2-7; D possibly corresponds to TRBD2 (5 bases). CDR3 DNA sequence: TGCAGTGCTCCCTTAGGAGGATACGAGCAGTACTTC. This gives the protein CSAPLGGYEQYF.